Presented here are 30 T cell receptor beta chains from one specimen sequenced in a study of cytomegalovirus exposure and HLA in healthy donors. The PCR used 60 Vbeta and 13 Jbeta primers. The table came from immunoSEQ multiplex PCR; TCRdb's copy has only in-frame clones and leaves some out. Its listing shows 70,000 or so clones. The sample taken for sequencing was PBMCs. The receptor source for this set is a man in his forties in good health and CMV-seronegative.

The CDR3 coding sequence is TGTGCCATCAGTGAGCCAGAATGGGGGCAGCGGGGCTACACCTTC. It translates to CAISEPEWGQRGYTF. The chain joins TRBV10-3 to TRBJ1-2; the D gene is possibly TRBD1 (6 bases). Trimming removed 2 bases from V and 8 bases from J, with 18 bases in between. The CDR3 is made up of 15 amino acids. The germline V gene encodes CDR1 ENHRY and CDR2 SYGVKD.

CDR3 DNA: TGTGCCAGCAGCTTAGGAGGTAGCGGTAAGACCCAGTACTTC. This encodes CASSLGGSGKTQYF. The rearrangement joins TRBV7-2 to TRBJ2-5; TRBD2 is a possible D gene (6 bases). Trimming removed 1 base from V and 6 bases from J, with 12 bases in between. This CDR3 is 14 amino acids long. Germline CDR1 SGHTA, CDR2 FQGNSA.

DNA of the CDR3: TGTGCCTCCGGACTTGCGGGGGACAATCAGCCCCAGCATTTT. Translation gives CASGLAGDNQPQHF. The chain links TRBV10-3 to TRBJ1-5, with D possibly being TRBD1 (5 bases). Germline CDR1 reads ENHRY; CDR2 reads SYGVKD. This CDR3 region has 14 residues. The V and J ends lost 11 bases and 3 bases respectively, with 17 bases between them.

The CDR3 nucleotides read TGTGCCAGCAGCTTAGCGGGACAGGAGTACTACGAGCAGTACTTC. Translating gives CASSLAGQEYYEQYF. The chain has TRBV11-2 and TRBJ2-7; 8 bases are a match to TRBD1. CDR1 and CDR2 (germline): SGHAT, FQNNGV. The CDR3 length is 15 residues. The V gene end was trimmed by 1 base and the J gene end by 3 bases; junction bases not matched to a gene: 5.

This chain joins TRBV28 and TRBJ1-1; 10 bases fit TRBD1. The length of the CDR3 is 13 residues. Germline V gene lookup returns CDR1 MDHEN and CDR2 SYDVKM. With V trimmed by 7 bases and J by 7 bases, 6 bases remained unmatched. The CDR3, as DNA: TGTGCCAGCACCCGGGACAGGGGTGGTGAAGCTTTCTTT. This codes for CASTRDRGGEAFF.

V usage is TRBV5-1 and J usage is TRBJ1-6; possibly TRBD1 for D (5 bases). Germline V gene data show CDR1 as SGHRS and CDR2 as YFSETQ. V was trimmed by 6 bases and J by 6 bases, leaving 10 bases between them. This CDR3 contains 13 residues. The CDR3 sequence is CASTRDSNSPLHF. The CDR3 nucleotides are TGCGCCAGCACTCGGGACTCTAATTCACCCCTCCACTTT.

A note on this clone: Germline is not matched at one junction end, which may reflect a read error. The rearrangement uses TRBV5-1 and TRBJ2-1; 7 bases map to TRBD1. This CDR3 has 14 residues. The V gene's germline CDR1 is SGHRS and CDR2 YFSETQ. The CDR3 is CASSGGQIYNEQLF. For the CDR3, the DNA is TGCGCCAGCAGCGGGGGACAGATCTACAATGAGCAGCTCTTC.

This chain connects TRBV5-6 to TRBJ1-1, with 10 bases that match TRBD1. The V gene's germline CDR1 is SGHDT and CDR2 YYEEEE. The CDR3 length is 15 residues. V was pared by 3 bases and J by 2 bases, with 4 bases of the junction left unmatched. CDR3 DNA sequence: TGTGCCAGCAGCTGGGGGACAGGGGCTAACACTGAAGCTTTCTTT. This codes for CASSWGTGANTEAFF.

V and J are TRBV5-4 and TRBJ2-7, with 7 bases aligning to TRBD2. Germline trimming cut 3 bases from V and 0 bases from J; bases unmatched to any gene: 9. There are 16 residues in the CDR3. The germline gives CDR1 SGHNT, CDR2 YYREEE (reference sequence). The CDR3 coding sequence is TGTGCCAGCAGCTCTACGCTAGCGGAGGACTCCTACGAGCAGTACTTC. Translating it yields CASSSTLAEDSYEQYF. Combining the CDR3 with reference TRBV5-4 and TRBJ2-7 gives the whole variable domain ETGVTQSPTHLIKTRGQQVTLRCSSQSGHNTVSWYQQALGQGPQFIFQYYREEENGRGNFPPRFSGLQFPNYSSELNVNALELDDSALYLCASSSTLAEDSYEQYFGPGTRLTVT.

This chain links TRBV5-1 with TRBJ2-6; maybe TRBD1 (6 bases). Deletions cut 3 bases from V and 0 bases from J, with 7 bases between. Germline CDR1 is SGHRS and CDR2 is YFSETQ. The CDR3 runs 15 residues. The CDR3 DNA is TGCGCCAGCAGCTGGACAGACTCTGGGGCCAACGTCCTGACTTTC. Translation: CASSWTDSGANVLTF.

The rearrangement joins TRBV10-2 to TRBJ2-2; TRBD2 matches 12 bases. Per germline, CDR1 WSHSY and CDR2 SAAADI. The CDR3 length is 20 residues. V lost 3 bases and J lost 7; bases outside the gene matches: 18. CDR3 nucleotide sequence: TGCGCCAGCAGTGATGGGCTCGGTCAGGCTAGCGGGGGGGCTGACGGGGAGCTGTTTTTT. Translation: CASSDGLGQASGGADGELFF.

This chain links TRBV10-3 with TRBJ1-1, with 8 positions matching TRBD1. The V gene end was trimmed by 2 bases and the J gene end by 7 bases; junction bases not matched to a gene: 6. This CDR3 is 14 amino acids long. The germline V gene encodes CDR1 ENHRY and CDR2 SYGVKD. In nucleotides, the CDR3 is TGTGCCATCAGTGAGGCAGGGGGCATTAGTGAAGCTTTCTTT. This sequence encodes CAISEAGGISEAFF.

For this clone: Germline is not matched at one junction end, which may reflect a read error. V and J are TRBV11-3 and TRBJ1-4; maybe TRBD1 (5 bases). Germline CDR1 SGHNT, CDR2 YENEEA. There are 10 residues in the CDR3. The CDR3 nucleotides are TGTGCCAGCAGCGCGTTAAAAGGGGAATTT. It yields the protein CASSALKGEF.

The CDR3 loop is CASSLAAGSIYEQYF. CDR3 bases: TGCGCCAGCAGCTTGGCTGCGGGGTCCATCTACGAGCAGTACTTC. The chain joins TRBV5-1 to TRBJ2-5; tentatively, D is TRBD2 (6 bases). The DNA end favors TRBJ2-7, so the J call may be wrong. Germline loops: CDR1 SGHRS, CDR2 YFSETQ. CDR3 length: 15 residues.

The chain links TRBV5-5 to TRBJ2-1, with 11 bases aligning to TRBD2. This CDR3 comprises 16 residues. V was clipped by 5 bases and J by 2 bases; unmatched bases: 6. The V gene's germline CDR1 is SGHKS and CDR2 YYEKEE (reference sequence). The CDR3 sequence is CASSLLSGGAYNEQFF. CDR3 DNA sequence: TGTGCCAGCAGTTTACTTAGCGGGGGGGCCTACAATGAGCAGTTCTTC.

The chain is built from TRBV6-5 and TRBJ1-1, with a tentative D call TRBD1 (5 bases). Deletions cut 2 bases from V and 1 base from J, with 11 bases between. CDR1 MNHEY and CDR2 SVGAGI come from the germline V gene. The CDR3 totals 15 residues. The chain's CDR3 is CASSYGVRENTEAFF. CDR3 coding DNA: TGTGCCAGCAGTTACGGTGTCAGGGAGAACACTGAAGCTTTCTTT.

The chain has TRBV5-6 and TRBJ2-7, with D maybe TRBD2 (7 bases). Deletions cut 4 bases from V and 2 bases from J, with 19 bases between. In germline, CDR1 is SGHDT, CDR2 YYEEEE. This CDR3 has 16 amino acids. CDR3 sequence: CASSPAGAGETYEQYF. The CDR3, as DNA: TGTGCCAGCAGCCCGGCGGGGGCAGGGGAGACCTACGAGCAGTACTTC.

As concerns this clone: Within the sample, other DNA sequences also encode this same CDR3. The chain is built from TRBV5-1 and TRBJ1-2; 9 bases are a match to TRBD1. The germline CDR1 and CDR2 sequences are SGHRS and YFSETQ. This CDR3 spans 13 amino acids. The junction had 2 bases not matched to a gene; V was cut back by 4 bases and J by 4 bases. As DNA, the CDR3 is TGCGCCAGCAGCCGGGACAGGGCCTATGGCTACACCTTC. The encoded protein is CASSRDRAYGYTF.

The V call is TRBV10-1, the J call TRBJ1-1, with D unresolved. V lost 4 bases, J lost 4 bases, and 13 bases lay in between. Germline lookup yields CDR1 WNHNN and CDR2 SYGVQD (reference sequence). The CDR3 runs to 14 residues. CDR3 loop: CASSVTPEGTEAFF. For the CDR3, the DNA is TGCGCCAGCAGTGTGACACCGGAGGGCACTGAAGCTTTCTTT.

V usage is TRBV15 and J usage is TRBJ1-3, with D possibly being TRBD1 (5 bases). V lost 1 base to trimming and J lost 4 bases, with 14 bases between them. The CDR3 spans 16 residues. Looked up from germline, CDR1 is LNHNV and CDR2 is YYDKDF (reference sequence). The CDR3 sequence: CATSRASRASGNTIYF. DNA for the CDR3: TGTGCCACCAGCAGAGCGAGCAGGGCTTCGGGAAACACCATATATTTT.

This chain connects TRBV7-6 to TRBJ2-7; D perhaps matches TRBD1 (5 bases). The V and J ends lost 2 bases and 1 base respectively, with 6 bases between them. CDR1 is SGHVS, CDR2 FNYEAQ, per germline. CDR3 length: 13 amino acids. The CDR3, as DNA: TGTGCCAGCAGCTTAAGGGGTTCCTACGAGCAGTACTTC. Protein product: CASSLRGSYEQYF.

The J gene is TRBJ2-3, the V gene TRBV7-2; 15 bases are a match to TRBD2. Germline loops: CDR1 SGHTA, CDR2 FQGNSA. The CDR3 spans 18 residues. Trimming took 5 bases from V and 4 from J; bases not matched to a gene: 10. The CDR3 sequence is CASSPGGLAGGLADTQYF. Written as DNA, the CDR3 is TGTGCCAGCAGCCCTGGAGGACTAGCGGGGGGGCTTGCAGATACGCAGTATTTT.

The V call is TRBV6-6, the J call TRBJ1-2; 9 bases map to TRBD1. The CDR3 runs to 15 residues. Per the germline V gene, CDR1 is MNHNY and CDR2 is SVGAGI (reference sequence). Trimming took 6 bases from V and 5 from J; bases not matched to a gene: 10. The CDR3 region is CASRDEGQGTYGYTF. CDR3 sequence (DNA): TGTGCCAGCAGAGACGAAGGACAGGGGACATATGGCTACACCTTC.

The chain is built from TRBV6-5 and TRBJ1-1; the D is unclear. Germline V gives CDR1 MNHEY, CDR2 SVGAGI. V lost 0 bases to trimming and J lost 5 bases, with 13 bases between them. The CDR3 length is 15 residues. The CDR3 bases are TGTGCCAGCAGTTACTCGTCTTCGCCGGGAACTGAAGCTTTCTTT. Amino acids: CASSYSSSPGTEAFF.

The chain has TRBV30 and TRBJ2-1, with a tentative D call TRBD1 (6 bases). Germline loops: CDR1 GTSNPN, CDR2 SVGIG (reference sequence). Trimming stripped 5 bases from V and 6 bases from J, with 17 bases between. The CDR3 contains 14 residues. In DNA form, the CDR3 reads TGTGCCTGGGGAAGGGGGTTAGGGTCCAATGAGCAGTTCTTC. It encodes CAWGRGLGSNEQFF.

CDR3 nucleotides: TGTGCCAGCGAGGGGGACAGTTCGTATGGGGCCAACGTCCTGACTTTC. It is translated as CASEGDSSYGANVLTF. This sequence joins TRBV19 and TRBJ2-6; 7 nucleotides line up with TRBD1. Germline loops: CDR1 LNHDA, CDR2 SQIVND (reference sequence). The CDR3 consists of 16 residues. With 9 bases clipped from V and 3 bases from J, the junction kept 11 bases outside the gene matches.

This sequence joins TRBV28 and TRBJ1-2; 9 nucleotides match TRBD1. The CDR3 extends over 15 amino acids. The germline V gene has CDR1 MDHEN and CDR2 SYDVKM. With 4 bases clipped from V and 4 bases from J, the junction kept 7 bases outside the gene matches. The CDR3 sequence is CASSSSQGAGYGYTF. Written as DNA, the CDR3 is TGTGCCAGCAGTTCATCACAGGGGGCAGGCTATGGCTACACCTTC.

The CDR3 DNA sequence: TGTGCCACCGCGGGGTTGAACCAATACGAGCAGTACTTC. Translation gives CATAGLNQYEQYF. V and J are TRBV19 and TRBJ2-7; D might be TRBD2 (6 bases). The CDR3 is made up of 13 amino acids. V lost 10 bases, J lost 4 bases, and 17 bases lay in between. Germline V CDR1 and CDR2: LNHDA, SQIVND (reference sequence).

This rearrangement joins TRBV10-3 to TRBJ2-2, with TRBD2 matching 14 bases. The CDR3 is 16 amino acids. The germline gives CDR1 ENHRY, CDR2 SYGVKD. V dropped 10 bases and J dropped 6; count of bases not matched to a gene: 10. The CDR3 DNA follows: TGTGCCACTCGACTAGCGGGAGGGTCGGGGGCCGGGGAGCTGTTTTTT. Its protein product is CATRLAGGSGAGELFF.

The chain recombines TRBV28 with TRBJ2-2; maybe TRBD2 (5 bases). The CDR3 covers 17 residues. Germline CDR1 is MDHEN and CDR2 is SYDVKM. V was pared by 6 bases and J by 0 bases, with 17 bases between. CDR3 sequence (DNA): TGTGCCAGCAGCCCGCTGGGAGCGGACGCGAACACCGGGGAGCTGTTTTTT. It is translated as CASSPLGADANTGELFF.